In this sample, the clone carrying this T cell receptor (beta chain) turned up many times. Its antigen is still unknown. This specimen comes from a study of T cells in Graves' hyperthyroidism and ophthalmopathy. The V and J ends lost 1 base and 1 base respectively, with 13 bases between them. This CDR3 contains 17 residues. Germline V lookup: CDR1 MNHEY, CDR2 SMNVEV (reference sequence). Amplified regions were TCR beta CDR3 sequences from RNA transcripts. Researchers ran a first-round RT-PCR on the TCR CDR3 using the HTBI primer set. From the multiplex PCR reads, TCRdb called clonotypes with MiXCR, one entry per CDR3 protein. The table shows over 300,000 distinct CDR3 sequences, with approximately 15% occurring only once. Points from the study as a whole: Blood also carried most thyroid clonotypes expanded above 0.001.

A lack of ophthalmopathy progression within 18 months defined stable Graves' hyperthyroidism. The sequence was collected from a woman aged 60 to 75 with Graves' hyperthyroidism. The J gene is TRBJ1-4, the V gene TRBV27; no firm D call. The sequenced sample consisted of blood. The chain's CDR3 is CASSLWVGGKTNEKLFF. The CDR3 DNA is TGTGCCAGCAGTTTATGGGTTGGCGGGAAAACTAATGAAAAACTGTTTTTT.